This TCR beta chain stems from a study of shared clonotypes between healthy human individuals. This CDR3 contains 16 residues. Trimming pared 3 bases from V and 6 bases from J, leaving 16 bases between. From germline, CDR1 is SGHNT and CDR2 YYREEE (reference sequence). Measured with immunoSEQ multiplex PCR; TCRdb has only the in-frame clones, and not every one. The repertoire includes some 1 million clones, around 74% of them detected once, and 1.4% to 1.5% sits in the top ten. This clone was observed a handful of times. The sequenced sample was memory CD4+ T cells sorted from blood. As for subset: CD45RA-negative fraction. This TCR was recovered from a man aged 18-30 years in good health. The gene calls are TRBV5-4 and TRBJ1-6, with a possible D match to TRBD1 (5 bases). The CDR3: CASSSASSGSNSPLHF. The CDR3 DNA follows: TGTGCCAGCAGCTCAGCCTCATCAGGGTCTAATTCACCCCTCCACTTT.